This T cell receptor (beta chain) was observed in a study of T cell responses to AZD1222 COVID-19 vaccine. Study overall: It was second doses at about 4 or about 12 weeks that were pooled. Study-level findings and limits: Researchers took repertoire samples only after the peak T cell response had come. Clonal diversity was possibly underestimated, and white British individuals and females predominated among donors.

CDR1 is DFQATT, CDR2 SNEGSKA, per germline (reference sequence). CDR3 length: 11 residues. Trimming removed 6 bases at V and 0 bases at J, with 6 bases between. Generated by immunoSEQ multiplex PCR, the TCRdb table keeps only in-frame clones and is missing some. Among approximately 80,000 clones, roughly nine tenths were seen once, and the ten largest hold 24%. Remarks on this clone: Its specificity is unknown.

Specimen: peripheral blood, collected on day 0 of AZD1222 vaccination. The sequence was collected from an adult in good health. The V gene is TRBV20-1, the J gene TRBJ2-7; D is uncertain. CDR3 loop: CSALHSYEQYF. The CDR3 DNA follows: TGCAGTGCCCTACACTCCTACGAGCAGTACTTC.